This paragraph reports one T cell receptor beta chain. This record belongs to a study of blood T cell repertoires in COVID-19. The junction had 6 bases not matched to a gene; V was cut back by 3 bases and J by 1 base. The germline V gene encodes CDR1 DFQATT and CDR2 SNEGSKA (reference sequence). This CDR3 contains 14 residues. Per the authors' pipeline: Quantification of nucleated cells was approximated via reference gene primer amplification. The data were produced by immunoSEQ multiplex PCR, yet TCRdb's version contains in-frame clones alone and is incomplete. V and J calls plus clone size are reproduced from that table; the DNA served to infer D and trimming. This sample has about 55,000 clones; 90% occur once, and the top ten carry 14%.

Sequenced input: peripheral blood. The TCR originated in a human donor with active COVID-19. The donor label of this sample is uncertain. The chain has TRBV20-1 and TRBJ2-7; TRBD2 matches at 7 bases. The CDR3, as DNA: TGCAGTGCTAGTGGACGGGAGGTATCCTACGAGCAGTACTTC. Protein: CSASGREVSYEQYF.